Listed below are T cell receptor beta chains from one sample, sequenced in a study of shared clonotypes between healthy human individuals. TCRdb's copy holds only in-frame clones and misses some; the assay was immunoSEQ multiplex PCR. The sample consists of a few million clones, roughly 93% of them appearing once. Sequencing was done on a sample of naive CD8+ T cells from PBMCs. The origin of the receptors is a young man in good health. Some clones in this sample may be carry-over from other donors' samples. CDR3s include the opening cysteine and the closing phenylalanine or tryptophan. The order of the fields is CDR3 protein, CDR3 DNA, clone size, J gene, V gene, D gene. D genes are given only for firm matches. Size is omitted from some rows. Given values are once, few, many or a class for expanded clones.

CDR3aa: CASSIDGGEQYF; CDR3nt: TGTGCCAGTAGTATAGACGGTGGGGAGCAGTACTTC; abundance: NA; j_gene: TRBJ2-7; v_gene: TRBV19; d_gene: NA
CDR3aa: CAISVRDRGSYEQYF; CDR3nt: TGTGCCATCAGCGTCCGGGACAGGGGATCCTACGAGCAGTACTTC; abundance: NA; j_gene: TRBJ2-7; v_gene: TRBV10-3; d_gene: TRBD1
CDR3aa: CASSPPRLAGANTGELFF; CDR3nt: TGTGCCAGCTCACCGCCGAGACTAGCGGGGGCGAACACCGGGGAGCTGTTTTTT; abundance: once; j_gene: TRBJ2-2; v_gene: TRBV18; d_gene: TRBD2
CDR3aa: CASSYSTREYTEAFF; CDR3nt: TGTGCCAGCAGCTATTCAACCAGGGAATACACTGAAGCTTTCTTT; abundance: few; j_gene: TRBJ1-1; v_gene: TRBV7-9; d_gene: NA
CDR3aa: CASSLGLTYEQYF; CDR3nt: TGTGCCAGCAGCTTAGGGCTAACCTACGAGCAGTACTTC; abundance: NA; j_gene: TRBJ2-7; v_gene: TRBV11-2; d_gene: NA
CDR3aa: CASLGAGERGSYEQYF; CDR3nt: TGTGCCAGCCTTGGGGCAGGGGAAAGGGGATCCTACGAGCAGTACTTC; abundance: NA; j_gene: TRBJ2-7; v_gene: TRBV27; d_gene: NA
CDR3aa: CSVGTPLGTEAFF; CDR3nt: TGCAGCGTTGGGACGCCTCTGGGCACTGAAGCTTTCTTT; abundance: NA; j_gene: TRBJ1-1; v_gene: TRBV29-1; d_gene: NA
CDR3aa: CASSLGGYRETQYF; CDR3nt: TGTGCCAGCAGCTTAGGGGGGTATCGAGAGACCCAGTACTTC; abundance: NA; j_gene: TRBJ2-5; v_gene: TRBV7-9; d_gene: NA
CDR3aa: CATSRAWQGVDGYTF; CDR3nt: TGTGCCACCAGCAGAGCTTGGCAGGGGGTTGATGGCTACACCTTC; abundance: once; j_gene: TRBJ1-2; v_gene: TRBV15; d_gene: TRBD1
CDR3aa: CASSAVAGVEQFF; CDR3nt: TGTGCCAGCAGTGCGGTAGCGGGAGTTGAGCAGTTCTTC; abundance: NA; j_gene: TRBJ2-1; v_gene: TRBV28; d_gene: TRBD2
CDR3aa: CASSVPSGQGAGELFF; CDR3nt: TGTGCCAGCAGCGTCCCATCGGGACAGGGGGCCGGGGAGCTGTTTTTT; abundance: NA; j_gene: TRBJ2-2; v_gene: TRBV9; d_gene: TRBD1
CDR3aa: CASSSPNRETEQYF; CDR3nt: TGTGCCAGCAGCTCACCTAACCGGGAAACCGAGCAGTACTTC; abundance: NA; j_gene: TRBJ2-7; v_gene: TRBV7-9; d_gene: NA
CDR3aa: CATSYRVGNTEAFF; CDR3nt: TGTGCCACCAGCTACCGAGTAGGGAACACTGAAGCTTTCTTT; abundance: NA; j_gene: TRBJ1-1; v_gene: TRBV15; d_gene: NA
CDR3aa: CASSEINRRGQETQYF; CDR3nt: TGTGCCAGTAGTGAAATCAATAGGCGGGGACAAGAGACCCAGTACTTC; abundance: NA; j_gene: TRBJ2-5; v_gene: TRBV19; d_gene: NA
CDR3aa: CASSEWTWPYEQYF; CDR3nt: TGTGCCAGCAGTGAGTGGACCTGGCCCTACGAGCAGTACTTC; abundance: NA; j_gene: TRBJ2-7; v_gene: TRBV25-1; d_gene: NA
CDR3aa: CASRKREASEQFF; CDR3nt: TGTGCCAGCAGAAAGCGGGAGGCAAGTGAGCAGTTCTTC; abundance: NA; j_gene: TRBJ2-1; v_gene: TRBV27; d_gene: TRBD2
CDR3aa: CASTPETGGPYEQYF; CDR3nt: TGTGCCAGCACCCCAGAGACGGGGGGACCCTACGAGCAGTACTTC; abundance: NA; j_gene: TRBJ2-7; v_gene: TRBV9; d_gene: TRBD2
CDR3aa: CASRQGKEKLFF; CDR3nt: TGTGCAAGTAGACAGGGGAAGGAAAAACTGTTTTTT; abundance: NA; j_gene: TRBJ1-4; v_gene: TRBV12-2; d_gene: NA
CDR3aa: CASSYLVGAYEQYF; CDR3nt: TGTGCCAGCAGTTACCTGGTGGGGGCCTACGAGCAGTACTTC; abundance: NA; j_gene: TRBJ2-7; v_gene: TRBV6-6; d_gene: NA
CDR3aa: CASSIDRGWPQHF; CDR3nt: TGTGCCAGCAGCATCGACAGGGGGTGGCCCCAGCATTTT; abundance: few; j_gene: TRBJ1-5; v_gene: TRBV7-8; d_gene: TRBD1
CDR3aa: CASSTGRAPYNEQFF; CDR3nt: TGTGCCAGCAGTACCGGCAGGGCACCCTACAATGAGCAGTTCTTC; abundance: NA; j_gene: TRBJ2-1; v_gene: TRBV27; d_gene: NA
CDR3aa: CASSIGTERGGELFF; CDR3nt: TGTGCCAGCAGCATAGGGACTGAGAGAGGCGGGGAGCTGTTTTTT; abundance: NA; j_gene: TRBJ2-2; v_gene: TRBV5-6; d_gene: NA
CDR3aa: CASSEARGLAEYNEQFF; CDR3nt: TGTGCCAGCAGTGAAGCGAGGGGGCTAGCGGAGTACAATGAGCAGTTCTTC; abundance: NA; j_gene: TRBJ2-1; v_gene: TRBV6-1; d_gene: NA
CDR3aa: CASSPDGELFF; CDR3nt: TGTGCCAGCAGTCCAGACGGGGAGCTGTTTTTT; abundance: NA; j_gene: TRBJ2-2; v_gene: TRBV28; d_gene: NA
CDR3aa: CASSLERAYGNIQYF; CDR3nt: TGTGCCAGCAGTTTAGAGAGGGCGTACGGAAACATTCAGTACTTC; abundance: NA; j_gene: TRBJ2-4; v_gene: TRBV28; d_gene: NA
CDR3aa: CASSLGVMTRGTDTQYF; CDR3nt: TGCGCCAGCAGCTTGGGTGTCATGACTAGGGGCACAGATACGCAGTATTTT; abundance: NA; j_gene: TRBJ2-3; v_gene: TRBV5-1; d_gene: NA
CDR3aa: CASSSRDRGPGGGYTF; CDR3nt: TGTGCCAGCAGTTCCAGGGACAGGGGGCCAGGCGGTGGCTACACCTTC; abundance: NA; j_gene: TRBJ1-2; v_gene: TRBV27; d_gene: TRBD1
CDR3aa: CASSLFRGQGGLFF; CDR3nt: TGTGCCAGCAGTTTATTCAGGGGGCAGGGTGGACTGTTTTTT; abundance: NA; j_gene: TRBJ1-4; v_gene: TRBV28; d_gene: TRBD1
CDR3aa: CAISEVSGELFF; CDR3nt: TGTGCCATCAGTGAGGTTTCCGGGGAGCTGTTTTTT; abundance: NA; j_gene: TRBJ2-2; v_gene: TRBV10-3; d_gene: NA
CDR3aa: CASSFTANTEAFF; CDR3nt: TGTGCCAGCAGCTTCACTGCGAACACTGAAGCTTTCTTT; abundance: NA; j_gene: TRBJ1-1; v_gene: TRBV5-8; d_gene: NA
CDR3aa: CASSSGYGEAFF; CDR3nt: TGTGCCAGCAGCTCGGGCTATGGGGAAGCTTTCTTT; abundance: NA; j_gene: TRBJ1-1; v_gene: TRBV5-6; d_gene: NA
CDR3aa: CASSPGGGGYTF; CDR3nt: TGTGCCAGCAGCCCAGGGGGGGGAGGCTACACCTTC; abundance: NA; j_gene: TRBJ1-2; v_gene: TRBV7-8; d_gene: TRBD1
CDR3aa: CAISEGTGAGYTF; CDR3nt: TGTGCCATCAGTGAGGGGACAGGGGCTGGCTACACCTTC; abundance: NA; j_gene: TRBJ1-2; v_gene: TRBV10-3; d_gene: TRBD1
CDR3aa: CASSPRRDTYYEQYF; CDR3nt: TGTGCCAGCAGTCCCCGCCGGGACACTTACTACGAGCAGTACTTC; abundance: NA; j_gene: TRBJ2-7; v_gene: TRBV27; d_gene: NA
CDR3aa: CSVEPRYNEQFF; CDR3nt: TGCAGCGTTGAACCGCGATACAATGAGCAGTTCTTC; abundance: NA; j_gene: TRBJ2-1; v_gene: TRBV29-1; d_gene: NA
CDR3aa: CASRLGVGGTEAFF; CDR3nt: TGTGCCAGCAGGCTTGGGGTAGGCGGGACTGAAGCTTTCTTT; abundance: NA; j_gene: TRBJ1-1; v_gene: TRBV7-2; d_gene: NA
CDR3aa: CASRPASGTGIYGYTF; CDR3nt: TGTGCCAGCAGACCCGCCTCCGGGACAGGGATCTATGGCTACACCTTC; abundance: NA; j_gene: TRBJ1-2; v_gene: TRBV28; d_gene: TRBD1
CDR3aa: CASRLPQENTEAFF; CDR3nt: TGTGCCAGCCGTCTTCCACAGGAGAACACTGAAGCTTTCTTT; abundance: NA; j_gene: TRBJ1-1; v_gene: TRBV28; d_gene: NA
CDR3aa: CASSQRAGVPYEQYF; CDR3nt: TGCGCCAGCAGCCAGAGAGCAGGGGTCCCCTACGAGCAGTACTTC; abundance: NA; j_gene: TRBJ2-7; v_gene: TRBV4-3; d_gene: NA
CDR3aa: CASSSDLDGGRVYF; CDR3nt: TGTGCCAGCAGCTCCGACCTGGACGGAGGCCGGGTATACTTC; abundance: once; j_gene: TRBJ2-5; v_gene: TRBV7-9; d_gene: NA
CDR3aa: CASSGAQGAGYEQYF; CDR3nt: TGTGCCAGCAGCGGGGCACAGGGGGCGGGATACGAGCAGTACTTC; abundance: NA; j_gene: TRBJ2-7; v_gene: TRBV9; d_gene: TRBD1
CDR3aa: CASSLPGGASFHEQYF; CDR3nt: TGTGCCAGCAGTTTACCCGGGGGCGCGTCTTTCCACGAGCAGTACTTC; abundance: NA; j_gene: TRBJ2-7; v_gene: TRBV28; d_gene: NA
CDR3aa: CATSRSGSTDTQYF; CDR3nt: TGTGCCACCAGCCGCAGCGGGAGCACAGATACGCAGTATTTT; abundance: NA; j_gene: TRBJ2-3; v_gene: TRBV15; d_gene: NA
CDR3aa: CASSESDRGSGNTIYF; CDR3nt: TGTGCCAGCAGCGAATCGGACAGGGGCTCTGGAAACACCATATATTTT; abundance: NA; j_gene: TRBJ1-3; v_gene: TRBV7-9; d_gene: TRBD1
CDR3aa: CASSHRTSGRSDTQYF; CDR3nt: TGTGCCAGCAGTCACCGGACTAGCGGGAGGTCAGATACGCAGTATTTT; abundance: NA; j_gene: TRBJ2-3; v_gene: TRBV28; d_gene: TRBD2
CDR3aa: CASSPRGRDAYNEQFF; CDR3nt: TGCGCCAGCAGTCCGCGGGGGAGGGACGCCTACAATGAGCAGTTCTTC; abundance: NA; j_gene: TRBJ2-1; v_gene: TRBV4-1; d_gene: TRBD2
CDR3aa: CASGSGTARAGELFF; CDR3nt: TGTGCCAGCGGGTCCGGGACCGCCCGCGCCGGGGAGCTGTTTTTT; abundance: NA; j_gene: TRBJ2-2; v_gene: TRBV7-9; d_gene: NA
CDR3aa: CASSLTAGASDTQYF; CDR3nt: TGTGCCAGCAGCCTTACAGCGGGAGCTTCAGATACGCAGTATTTT; abundance: NA; j_gene: TRBJ2-3; v_gene: TRBV13; d_gene: TRBD2
CDR3aa: CASSYTVTGVSSYEQYF; CDR3nt: TGTGCCAGCAGTTATACGGTAACGGGAGTATCGTCCTACGAGCAGTACTTC; abundance: NA; j_gene: TRBJ2-7; v_gene: TRBV28; d_gene: NA
CDR3aa: CASSPYGETQYF; CDR3nt: TGTGCCAGCAGTCCCTATGGGGAGACCCAGTACTTC; abundance: NA; j_gene: TRBJ2-5; v_gene: TRBV27; d_gene: NA
CDR3aa: CASSPPKGHRNTEAFF; CDR3nt: TGTGCCAGCTCACCACCCAAGGGACATCGGAACACTGAAGCTTTCTTT; abundance: once; j_gene: TRBJ1-1; v_gene: TRBV18; d_gene: NA
CDR3aa: CATRMSLAETQYF; CDR3nt: TGCGCCACCCGGATGAGTTTAGCGGAGACCCAGTACTTC; abundance: NA; j_gene: TRBJ2-5; v_gene: TRBV5-1; d_gene: NA
CDR3aa: CASSVGGTGSNIQYF; CDR3nt: TGTGCCAGCAGCGTAGGAGGGACAGGGTCGAACATTCAGTACTTC; abundance: NA; j_gene: TRBJ2-4; v_gene: TRBV9; d_gene: TRBD1
CDR3aa: CASSLRQGASPITGELFF; CDR3nt: TGCGCCAGCAGCCTTCGACAGGGGGCCTCCCCAATCACCGGGGAGCTGTTTTTT; abundance: NA; j_gene: TRBJ2-2; v_gene: TRBV4-1; d_gene: TRBD1
CDR3aa: CASSYDRVLNYGYTF; CDR3nt: TGTGCCAGCAGTTACGACAGGGTTCTCAACTATGGCTACACCTTC; abundance: NA; j_gene: TRBJ1-2; v_gene: TRBV27; d_gene: TRBD1